This TCR beta chain originates from a study of neoadjuvant anti-PD-1 for oral cavity cancer. V was clipped by 2 bases and J by 3 bases, with 10 bases between them. The CDR3 length is 14 residues. Per the germline V gene, CDR1 is MNHEY and CDR2 is SVGAGI. Time point described: after neoadjuvant nivolumab, at surgical resection. Patients had HPV-negative, locally advanced oral cavity squamous cell carcinoma. Six replicates per PBMC sample, mostly from 400 to 500 ng of genomic DNA. Libraries were prepared by immunoSEQ multiplex PCR; TCRdb keeps only in-frame clonotypes and omits some of them. The sample yields 15,000 or so clones, about 71% seen once.

This clonotype was obtained from a person aged 35-79 years with oral cavity squamous cell carcinoma. The chain recombines TRBV6-5 with TRBJ1-1; D ambiguous. This sample comprised PBMCs, obtained after nivolumab (anti-PD-1) treatment. CDR3 nucleotides: TGTGCCAGCAGTTACGAGACACGGGACACTGAAGCTTTCTTT. Translating it yields CASSYETRDTEAFF.